This T cell receptor beta chain came from a study of T cells after posttransplantation cyclophosphamide listed by TCRdb under 2016. A note on the overall study: Using TRB sequencing, the study followed how the T cell repertoire reconstituted after myeloablative bone marrow transplantation in which posttransplantation cyclophosphamide served as GVHD prophylaxis. Samples from 30 to 35 PTCy-treated patients, along with samples from roughly 15 of their related bone marrow donors, underwent antigen receptor sequencing. Up to roughly 3 additional blood samples from 2 to 5.2 years after transplant were also TRB-sequenced in 3 patients, as was pretransplant blood from a handful of patients. Public TRB sequences were checked against a database of over 3,000 sequences associated with responses to pathogens, tumor antigens, self-antigens and alloantigens. Because TRA and TRB clonality correlated tightly in roughly nine samples, later TCR analyses were limited to TRB. Blood from all 35 or so PTCy patients who had 1-year posttransplant specimens underwent TRB sequencing. Study-wide findings and limitations: The TRB repertoires of T cells infiltrating skin or the GI tract showed only limited overlap with the TRB repertoires found in blood. Across about 40 patients, TRB clonality was highly associated with recipient CMV seropositivity and CMV reactivation, and diversity in PTCy patients was similar to diversity in CNI/methotrexate controls. Donor-recipient similarity was low at 1-2 months but rose over the first year, and later blood repertoires were often dominated by donor CD8+ memory clones.

In light of the paper, this sample's time point label describes: posttransplant day relative to BM transplant. A control cohort of more than ten patients who had been given myeloablative marrow transplants with methotrexate plus a calcineurin inhibitor was sampled 1 year after transplant. Peripheral blood and bone marrow mononuclear cells were isolated by Ficoll-Hypaque density centrifugation and were cryopreserved. Worth noting for this clone: Its antigen is currently not known. Base qualities are missing; no much larger clone stands one base away.

TRB sequencing was run on genomic DNA with either the immunoSEQ assay at survey resolution or the hsTCRB kit. From the authors' description of their analysis: The immunoSEQ software handled the initial read processing, while the LymphoSeq R package was used for the repertoire analyses. Clonality was computed as 1 minus normalized Shannon entropy; Gini coefficient was also calculated for each TRB dataset. Phenotypes of unsorted samples were inferred by mapping TRB sequences from sorted subsets of the recipient or donor onto the same recipient's unsorted samples. TCRdb took over this immuneACCESS table, retaining in-frame rearrangements with V and J assigned. Such tables are incomplete; in checked studies, under half of the missing clones stem from an unresolved V gene, and the remainder is unexplained. Clone size and V and J calls were adopted from that table, with D and trimming inferred from the DNA. A total of about 9,900 clones appear in this sample, around 87% of them only once. More than 20% of the sample is in the top ten clones.

The CDR3 goes from the cysteine to the phenylalanine over 14 residues. CDR3 DNA is the only sequence kept; it has 42 bases, read in frame from the first base. Compared with germline, V lacks 2 bases and J lacks 5 bases; bases without a gene match: 5. Reading the germline V gene (reference sequence) gives CDR1 SEHNR and CDR2 FQNEAQ. This receptor was taken from a male patient between 25 and 40 years old who received an allogeneic stem cell transplant from an unrelated donor, was CMV-positive, and had no GVHD. Some T cells present after a transplant may be cells of the graft donor. The sequenced sample was PBMCs, obtained after an allogeneic stem cell transplant with a calcineurin inhibitor and methotrexate. This receptor chain uses TRBV7-9 and TRBJ2-5; a stretch of 7 junction bases matches TRBD2. DNA sequence: TGTGCCAGCAGCTTAATACTAGCGAGGGAGACCCAGTACTTC. Translated, this gives CASSLILARETQYF. The variable domain in full, with residues beyond the CDR3 obtained from the reference TRBV7-9 and TRBJ2-5 genes, is DTGVSQNPRHKITKRGQNVTFRCDPISEHNRLYWYRQTLGQGPEFLTYFQNEAQLEKSRLLSDRFSAERPKGSFSTLEIQRTEQGDSAMYLCASSLILARETQYFGPGTRLLVL.